The rows below give T cell receptor beta chains drawn from one sample of a study of cytomegalovirus exposure and HLA in healthy donors. Assay: immunoSEQ multiplex PCR; the TCRdb copy retains only in-frame clones and omits some. Of approximately 270,000 clones in the sample, roughly 85% were seen once. Sample: PBMCs. These TCRs come from a woman aged 18-29 years in good health and CMV-seronegative. The CDR3 runs from the conserved cysteine through the conserved F or W. The D gene is left open where the match is weak. Clone size is shown for a subset of rows, as once, few, many or a class of expanded clone.

d_call: TRBD2
v_call: TRBV9
j_call: TRBJ2-3
clone_size: NA
cdr3_nt: TGTGCCAGCAGCATCCGGACTAGCGGGGGCCCTCAGGATACGCAGTATTTT
cdr3_aa: CASSIRTSGGPQDTQYF

d_call: NA
v_call: TRBV4-3
j_call: TRBJ2-7
clone_size: NA
cdr3_nt: TGCGCCAGCAGCCAAGCTCCGAGCTACGAGCAGTACTTC
cdr3_aa: CASSQAPSYEQYF

d_call: NA
v_call: TRBV2
j_call: TRBJ2-5
clone_size: NA
cdr3_nt: TGTGCCAGCAGTGAAAGACTGCAAGAGACCCAGTACTTC
cdr3_aa: CASSERLQETQYF

d_call: NA
v_call: TRBV6-1
j_call: TRBJ2-7
clone_size: NA
cdr3_nt: TGTGCCAGCACCCCTCTTAGTTCCCGCGAGCAGTACTTC
cdr3_aa: CASTPLSSREQYF

d_call: TRBD2
v_call: TRBV6-1
j_call: TRBJ2-5
clone_size: NA
cdr3_nt: TGTGCCATCCGGAACTCGGGAGGTAAAGGAGAGACCCAGTACTTC
cdr3_aa: CAIRNSGGKGETQYF

d_call: NA
v_call: TRBV18
j_call: TRBJ2-2
clone_size: NA
cdr3_nt: TGTGCCAGCTCACCTTTCACCCTACCGTACACCGGGGAGCTGTTTTTT
cdr3_aa: CASSPFTLPYTGELFF

d_call: NA
v_call: TRBV11-3
j_call: TRBJ2-7
clone_size: NA
cdr3_nt: TGTGCCAGCAGCTTAGGCGCGGTAGGGGACTACGAGCAGTACTTC
cdr3_aa: CASSLGAVGDYEQYF

d_call: TRBD1
v_call: TRBV28
j_call: TRBJ2-3
clone_size: NA
cdr3_nt: TGTGCCAGCAGAGGGACAGAGTACACAGATACGCAGTATTTT
cdr3_aa: CASRGTEYTDTQYF

d_call: TRBD2
v_call: TRBV11-2
j_call: TRBJ2-5
clone_size: NA
cdr3_nt: TGTGCCAGCAGCTCTTCTAGCGGGAGGCCCGAGACCCAGTACTTC
cdr3_aa: CASSSSSGRPETQYF

d_call: NA
v_call: TRBV9
j_call: TRBJ1-3
clone_size: NA
cdr3_nt: TGTGCCAGCAGCGCGGAGCAGATAAGCTCTGGAAACACCATATATTTT
cdr3_aa: CASSAEQISSGNTIYF

d_call: NA
v_call: TRBV18
j_call: TRBJ2-5
clone_size: NA
cdr3_nt: TGTGCCAGCTCACCAGTCAGAGAGACCCAGTACTTC
cdr3_aa: CASSPVRETQYF

d_call: TRBD1
v_call: TRBV28
j_call: TRBJ1-2
clone_size: NA
cdr3_nt: TGTGCCAGCAGTTCCGGACAGGGGCTCAACTATGGCTACACCTTC
cdr3_aa: CASSSGQGLNYGYTF

d_call: NA
v_call: TRBV19
j_call: TRBJ1-2
clone_size: NA
cdr3_nt: TGTGCCAGTAGTCCCAGTGGGCAGGCCGGCTATGGCTACACCTTC
cdr3_aa: CASSPSGQAGYGYTF

d_call: TRBD1
v_call: TRBV10-2
j_call: TRBJ1-4
clone_size: NA
cdr3_nt: TGCGCCAGCAGACTTGGACAGGGGGATTTTCTGGCTAATGAAAAACTGTTTTTT
cdr3_aa: CASRLGQGDFLANEKLFF

d_call: NA
v_call: TRBV7-9
j_call: TRBJ1-2
clone_size: NA
cdr3_nt: TGTGCCAGCAGCTTACTCAACTGGCCAGGTGGTGGCTACACCTTC
cdr3_aa: CASSLLNWPGGGYTF

d_call: TRBD2
v_call: TRBV6-6
j_call: TRBJ2-1
clone_size: once
cdr3_nt: TGTGCCAGCCGTTATCAGACTAGCGGAGTCAATGAGCAGTTCTTC
cdr3_aa: CASRYQTSGVNEQFF

d_call: TRBD1
v_call: TRBV2
j_call: TRBJ1-2
clone_size: NA
cdr3_nt: TGTGCCAGCAGTGGGACAGGGAGTTATGGCTACACCTTC
cdr3_aa: CASSGTGSYGYTF

d_call: NA
v_call: TRBV6-5
j_call: TRBJ1-5
clone_size: few
cdr3_nt: TGTGCCAGCAGTTACTCCCAGGCGGGTCAGCCCCAGCATTTT
cdr3_aa: CASSYSQAGQPQHF

d_call: NA
v_call: TRBV19
j_call: TRBJ1-5
clone_size: few
cdr3_nt: TGTGCCAGTAGTATACAAAATCAGCCCCAGCATTTT
cdr3_aa: CASSIQNQPQHF

d_call: NA
v_call: TRBV5-4
j_call: TRBJ2-7
clone_size: once
cdr3_nt: TGTGCCAGCAGCTTTGTGGACTCCGCAGCCTACGAGCAGTACTTC
cdr3_aa: CASSFVDSAAYEQYF

d_call: NA
v_call: TRBV18
j_call: TRBJ1-1
clone_size: NA
cdr3_nt: TGTGCCAGCTTCACCATAGACATTGAGGGTCTTCCTGAAGCTTTCTTT
cdr3_aa: CASFTIDIEGLPEAFF

d_call: TRBD1
v_call: TRBV15
j_call: TRBJ1-4
clone_size: NA
cdr3_nt: TGTGCCACCAGCCCACCAGGGGGTGAAAAACTGTTTTTT
cdr3_aa: CATSPPGGEKLFF

d_call: NA
v_call: TRBV7-2
j_call: TRBJ2-7
clone_size: NA
cdr3_nt: TGTGCCAGCAGCTTAGCGAGTGAGGGCGAGCAGTACTTC
cdr3_aa: CASSLASEGEQYF

d_call: NA
v_call: TRBV11-2
j_call: TRBJ2-1
clone_size: few
cdr3_nt: TGTGCCAGCACGCAGGGCAATGAGCAGTTCTTC
cdr3_aa: CASTQGNEQFF

d_call: NA
v_call: TRBV6-5
j_call: TRBJ1-2
clone_size: NA
cdr3_nt: TGTGCCAGCACCCGGAGGGATGGCTACACCTTC
cdr3_aa: CASTRRDGYTF

d_call: NA
v_call: TRBV28
j_call: TRBJ1-3
clone_size: NA
cdr3_nt: TGTGCCAGCACCTCCCCCCGCAGGGCTCTGGGAAACACCATATATTTT
cdr3_aa: CASTSPRRALGNTIYF

d_call: NA
v_call: TRBV27
j_call: TRBJ1-3
clone_size: NA
cdr3_nt: TGTGCCAGCAGTCGAATCGGGAGTGGAGATGGAAACACCATATATTTT
cdr3_aa: CASSRIGSGDGNTIYF

d_call: TRBD1
v_call: TRBV30
j_call: TRBJ1-5
clone_size: NA
cdr3_nt: TGTGCCTGGAGCCGGGACAGGACTTACTATAGCAATCAGCCCCAGCATTTT
cdr3_aa: CAWSRDRTYYSNQPQHF

d_call: NA
v_call: TRBV29-1
j_call: TRBJ2-7
clone_size: NA
cdr3_nt: TGCAGCGTTAGGCAAGGGGGCTACGAGCAGTACTTC
cdr3_aa: CSVRQGGYEQYF

d_call: NA
v_call: TRBV21-1
j_call: TRBJ1-5
clone_size: NA
cdr3_nt: TGTGCCAGCAGCAACATACAGGAGAAACTCGGCAATCAGCCCCAGCATTTT
cdr3_aa: CASSNIQEKLGNQPQHF

d_call: NA
v_call: TRBV4-3
j_call: TRBJ2-5
clone_size: NA
cdr3_nt: TGCGCCAGCAGCCAAGATTGGGGGGGCGGAGAGACCCAGTACTTC
cdr3_aa: CASSQDWGGGETQYF

d_call: NA
v_call: TRBV14
j_call: TRBJ1-5
clone_size: NA
cdr3_nt: TGTGCCAGCAGCCAAGAGTCACAGCCCCAGCATTTT
cdr3_aa: CASSQESQPQHF

d_call: NA
v_call: TRBV11-3
j_call: TRBJ1-4
clone_size: NA
cdr3_nt: TGTGCCAGCAGCCGAGGGGGGGTCGGCTCAACTAATGAAAAACTGTTTTTT
cdr3_aa: CASSRGGVGSTNEKLFF

d_call: NA
v_call: TRBV5-1
j_call: TRBJ1-2
clone_size: once
cdr3_nt: TGCGCCAGCAGCGCCAACAGGCCCCGTTACGGCTATGGCTACACCTTC
cdr3_aa: CASSANRPRYGYGYTF

d_call: TRBD1
v_call: TRBV5-6
j_call: TRBJ1-2
clone_size: NA
cdr3_nt: TGTGCCAGCAGCTTGGAGGCAGGGGGCCATGGCTACACCTTC
cdr3_aa: CASSLEAGGHGYTF

d_call: TRBD2
v_call: TRBV30
j_call: TRBJ2-3
clone_size: NA
cdr3_nt: TGTGCCTGGAGTAAGACTAGCAACACAGATACGCAGTATTTT
cdr3_aa: CAWSKTSNTDTQYF

d_call: NA
v_call: TRBV18
j_call: TRBJ2-5
clone_size: NA
cdr3_nt: TGTGCCAGCTCACCCACGGACCAAGAGACCCAGTACTTC
cdr3_aa: CASSPTDQETQYF

d_call: TRBD1
v_call: TRBV6-5
j_call: TRBJ2-1
clone_size: once
cdr3_nt: TGTGCCAGCAGTTCCACGGGACAGGTCTACAATGAGCAGTTCTTC
cdr3_aa: CASSSTGQVYNEQFF

d_call: TRBD1
v_call: TRBV7-8
j_call: TRBJ1-1
clone_size: NA
cdr3_nt: TGTGCCAGCAGCTTGGGACAGGGGGTGGACACTGAAGCTTTCTTT
cdr3_aa: CASSLGQGVDTEAFF

d_call: NA
v_call: TRBV6-1
j_call: TRBJ2-2
clone_size: NA
cdr3_nt: TGTGCCAGCAGTGCGCTGAGGGTAGCGAACACCGGGGAGCTGTTTTTT
cdr3_aa: CASSALRVANTGELFF

d_call: TRBD2
v_call: TRBV19
j_call: TRBJ2-7
clone_size: NA
cdr3_nt: TGTGCCAGTAGTATCATCGCGGGAGGGATCTACGAGCAGTACTTC
cdr3_aa: CASSIIAGGIYEQYF

d_call: TRBD2
v_call: TRBV28
j_call: TRBJ2-5
clone_size: NA
cdr3_nt: TGTGCCAGCAGGTTTTTAGCGGGGGGGCTGAAAGGAGAGACCCAGTACTTC
cdr3_aa: CASRFLAGGLKGETQYF

d_call: TRBD1
v_call: TRBV7-2
j_call: TRBJ1-6
clone_size: few
cdr3_nt: TGTGCCAGCAGCACCTCCGACAGGGTTTCACCCCTCCACTTT
cdr3_aa: CASSTSDRVSPLHF

d_call: NA
v_call: TRBV7-8
j_call: TRBJ2-5
clone_size: NA
cdr3_nt: TGTGCCAGCAGCCCAGGCCGGATCCAAGAGACCCAGTACTTC
cdr3_aa: CASSPGRIQETQYF

d_call: NA
v_call: TRBV30
j_call: TRBJ1-1
clone_size: NA
cdr3_nt: TGTGCCTGGAGCGAAACAGGTTACACTGAAGCTTTCTTT
cdr3_aa: CAWSETGYTEAFF

d_call: TRBD1
v_call: TRBV7-3
j_call: TRBJ2-7
clone_size: NA
cdr3_nt: TGTGCCAGCAGCTTAGACAGGGGTTACGAGCAGTACTTC
cdr3_aa: CASSLDRGYEQYF

d_call: NA
v_call: TRBV6-6
j_call: TRBJ2-1
clone_size: NA
cdr3_nt: TGTGCCAGCAGTTACTCGGAGGGTCGTGAGCAGTTCTTC
cdr3_aa: CASSYSEGREQFF

d_call: NA
v_call: TRBV11-2
j_call: TRBJ1-1
clone_size: NA
cdr3_nt: TGTGCCAGCAGCTTATTTACAGCAAGGGGCACTGAAGCTTTCTTT
cdr3_aa: CASSLFTARGTEAFF

d_call: TRBD2
v_call: TRBV6-1
j_call: TRBJ2-7
clone_size: NA
cdr3_nt: TGTGCCAGCAGGTTAGCGGGAGGACGACATGAGCAGTACTTC
cdr3_aa: CASRLAGGRHEQYF

d_call: NA
v_call: TRBV10-3
j_call: TRBJ2-3
clone_size: NA
cdr3_nt: TGTGCCATCAAAGCTTCGGAGCTTCTGATCACAGATACGCAGTATTTT
cdr3_aa: CAIKASELLITDTQYF

d_call: NA
v_call: TRBV30
j_call: TRBJ1-5
clone_size: NA
cdr3_nt: TGTGCCTGGAGTCTCGGAGGGAGCAATCAGCCCCAGCATTTT
cdr3_aa: CAWSLGGSNQPQHF

d_call: TRBD2
v_call: TRBV6-6
j_call: TRBJ2-1
clone_size: NA
cdr3_nt: TGTGCCAGCAGTCTAGCGGGAGAGGTTGCGGATGAGCAGTTCTTC
cdr3_aa: CASSLAGEVADEQFF

d_call: TRBD1
v_call: TRBV6-5
j_call: TRBJ1-4
clone_size: NA
cdr3_nt: TGTGCCAGCAGTTACGGACAGGGAAGTAGAGAAAAACTGTTTTTT
cdr3_aa: CASSYGQGSREKLFF

d_call: NA
v_call: TRBV4-1
j_call: TRBJ2-2
clone_size: NA
cdr3_nt: TGCGCCAGCACAGGGCCCAACACCGGGGAGCTGTTTTTT
cdr3_aa: CASTGPNTGELFF

d_call: NA
v_call: TRBV27
j_call: TRBJ2-3
clone_size: NA
cdr3_nt: TGTGCCAGCAGTTTAGAAGGACAGATCCCTATGGGTGATACGCAGTATTTT
cdr3_aa: CASSLEGQIPMGDTQYF

d_call: TRBD2
v_call: TRBV28
j_call: TRBJ2-6
clone_size: NA
cdr3_nt: TGTGCCAGCAGAGGCGGGGGGGCTGGGGCCAACGTCCTGACTTTC
cdr3_aa: CASRGGGAGANVLTF

d_call: NA
v_call: TRBV7-9
j_call: TRBJ1-5
clone_size: NA
cdr3_nt: TGTGCCAGCAGCTTAGTGGGAGGTAATCAGCCCCAGCATTTT
cdr3_aa: CASSLVGGNQPQHF